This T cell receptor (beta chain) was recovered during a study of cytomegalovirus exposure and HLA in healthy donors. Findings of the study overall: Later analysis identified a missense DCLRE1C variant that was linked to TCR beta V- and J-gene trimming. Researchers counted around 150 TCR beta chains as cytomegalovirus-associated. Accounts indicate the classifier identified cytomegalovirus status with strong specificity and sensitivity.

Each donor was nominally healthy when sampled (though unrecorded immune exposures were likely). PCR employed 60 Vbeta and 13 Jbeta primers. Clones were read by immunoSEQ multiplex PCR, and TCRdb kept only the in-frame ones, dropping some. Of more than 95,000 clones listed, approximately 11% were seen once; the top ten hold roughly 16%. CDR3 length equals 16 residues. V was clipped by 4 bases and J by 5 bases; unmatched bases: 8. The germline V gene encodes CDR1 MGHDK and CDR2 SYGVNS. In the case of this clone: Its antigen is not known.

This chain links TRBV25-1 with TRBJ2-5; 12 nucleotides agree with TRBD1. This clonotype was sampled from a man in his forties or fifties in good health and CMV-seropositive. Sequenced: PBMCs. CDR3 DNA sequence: TGTGCCAGCAGTGGTACCCCCGGGACAGGGGGCGAGACCCAGTACTTC. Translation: CASSGTPGTGGETQYF.